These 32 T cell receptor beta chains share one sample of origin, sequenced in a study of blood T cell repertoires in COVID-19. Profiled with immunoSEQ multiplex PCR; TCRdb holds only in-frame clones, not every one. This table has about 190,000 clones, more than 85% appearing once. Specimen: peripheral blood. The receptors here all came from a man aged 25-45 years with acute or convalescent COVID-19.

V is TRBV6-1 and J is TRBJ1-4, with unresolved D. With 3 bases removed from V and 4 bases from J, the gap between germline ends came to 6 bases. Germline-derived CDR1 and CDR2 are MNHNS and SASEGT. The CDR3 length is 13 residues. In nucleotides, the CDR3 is TGTGCCAGCAGTGACCAGATTAATGAAAAACTGTTTTTT. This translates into CASSDQINEKLFF.

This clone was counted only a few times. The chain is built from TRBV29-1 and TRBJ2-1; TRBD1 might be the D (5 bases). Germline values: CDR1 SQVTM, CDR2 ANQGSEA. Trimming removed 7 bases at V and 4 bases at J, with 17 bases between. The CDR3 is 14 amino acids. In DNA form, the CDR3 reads TGCAGCGCATCCAGGGCAGGGTCTTACAATGAGCAGTTCTTC. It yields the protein CSASRAGSYNEQFF.

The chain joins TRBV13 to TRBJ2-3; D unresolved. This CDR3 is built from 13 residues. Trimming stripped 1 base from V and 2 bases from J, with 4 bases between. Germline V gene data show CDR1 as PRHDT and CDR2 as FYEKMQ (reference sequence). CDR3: CASSLAHTDTQYF. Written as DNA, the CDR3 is TGTGCCAGCAGCTTAGCCCACACAGATACGCAGTATTTT.

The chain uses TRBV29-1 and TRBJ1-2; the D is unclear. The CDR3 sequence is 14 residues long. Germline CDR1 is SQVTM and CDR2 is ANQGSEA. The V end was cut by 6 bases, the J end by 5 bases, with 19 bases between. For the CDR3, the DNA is TGCAGCGTGAAAAAGGAACAGCCAAGGTATGGCTACACCTTC. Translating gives CSVKKEQPRYGYTF.

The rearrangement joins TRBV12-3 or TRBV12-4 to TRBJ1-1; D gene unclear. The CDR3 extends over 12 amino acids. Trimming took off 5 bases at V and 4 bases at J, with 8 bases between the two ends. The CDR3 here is CASSRYTTEAFF. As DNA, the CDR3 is TGTGCCAGCAGTCGATACACCACTGAAGCTTTCTTT.

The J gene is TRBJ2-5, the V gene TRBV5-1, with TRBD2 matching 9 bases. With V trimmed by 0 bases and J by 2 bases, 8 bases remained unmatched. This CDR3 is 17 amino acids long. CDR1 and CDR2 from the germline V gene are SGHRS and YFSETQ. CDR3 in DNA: TGCGCCAGCAGCTTGGGCGGGGGTAGCGGGGGTCAAGAGACCCAGTACTTC. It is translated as CASSLGGGSGGQETQYF.

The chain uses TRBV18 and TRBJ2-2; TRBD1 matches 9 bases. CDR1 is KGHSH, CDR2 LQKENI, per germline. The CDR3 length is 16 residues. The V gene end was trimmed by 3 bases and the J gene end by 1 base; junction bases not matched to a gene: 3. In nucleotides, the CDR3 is TGTGCCAGCTCACCGAAGGGACAGGGGAACACCGGGGAGCTGTTTTTT. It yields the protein CASSPKGQGNTGELFF. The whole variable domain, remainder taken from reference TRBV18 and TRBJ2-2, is NAGVMQNPRHLVRRRGQEARLRCSPMKGHSHVYWYRQLPEEGLKFMVYLQKENIIDESGMPKERFSAEFPKEGPSILRIQQVVRGDSAAYFCASSPKGQGNTGELFFGEGSRLTVL.

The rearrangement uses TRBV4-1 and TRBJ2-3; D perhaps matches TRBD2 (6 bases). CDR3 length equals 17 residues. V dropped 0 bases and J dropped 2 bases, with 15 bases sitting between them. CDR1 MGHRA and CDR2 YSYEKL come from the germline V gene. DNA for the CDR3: TGCGCCAGCAGCCAAGATCATGGTAGCGGAACCACAGATACGCAGTATTTT. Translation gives CASSQDHGSGTTDTQYF.

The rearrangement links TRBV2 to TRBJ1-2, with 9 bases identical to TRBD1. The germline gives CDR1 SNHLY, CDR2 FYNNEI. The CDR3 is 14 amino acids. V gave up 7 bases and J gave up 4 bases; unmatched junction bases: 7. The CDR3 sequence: CASKQGQGSYGYTF. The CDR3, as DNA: TGTGCCAGCAAACAGGGACAGGGATCCTATGGCTACACCTTC. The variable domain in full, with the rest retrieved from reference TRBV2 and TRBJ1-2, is EPEVTQTPSHQVTQMGQEVILRCVPISNHLYFYWYRQILGQKVEFLVSFYNNEISEKSEIFDDQFSVERPDGSNFTLKIRSTKLEDSAMYFCASKQGQGSYGYTFGSGTRLTVV.

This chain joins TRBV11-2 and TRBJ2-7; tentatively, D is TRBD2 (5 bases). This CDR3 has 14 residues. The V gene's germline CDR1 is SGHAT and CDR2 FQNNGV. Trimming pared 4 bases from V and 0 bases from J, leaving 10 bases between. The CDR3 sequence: CASSSPGFSYEQYF. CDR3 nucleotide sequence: TGTGCCAGCAGCTCTCCGGGATTCTCCTACGAGCAGTACTTC.

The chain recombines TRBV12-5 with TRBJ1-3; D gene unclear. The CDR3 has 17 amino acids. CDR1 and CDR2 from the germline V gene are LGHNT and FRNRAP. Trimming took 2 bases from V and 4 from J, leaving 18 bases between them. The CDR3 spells CASGLWNFPRSGNTIYF. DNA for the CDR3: TGTGCTAGTGGTTTGTGGAACTTCCCTAGATCCGGAAACACCATATATTTT.

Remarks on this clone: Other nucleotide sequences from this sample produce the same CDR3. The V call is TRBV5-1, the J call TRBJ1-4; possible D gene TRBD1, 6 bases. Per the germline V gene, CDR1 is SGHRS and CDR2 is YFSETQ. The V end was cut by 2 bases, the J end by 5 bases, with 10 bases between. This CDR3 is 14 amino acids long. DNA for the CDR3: TGCGCCAGCAGCTTTGGACAGAGGAATGAAAAACTGTTTTTT. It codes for CASSFGQRNEKLFF. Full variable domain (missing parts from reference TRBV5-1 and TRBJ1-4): KAGVTQTPRYLIKTRGQQVTLSCSPISGHRSVSWYQQTPGQGLQFLFEYFSETQRNKGNFPGRFSGRQFSNSRSEMNVSTLELGDSALYLCASSFGQRNEKLFFGSGTQLSVL.

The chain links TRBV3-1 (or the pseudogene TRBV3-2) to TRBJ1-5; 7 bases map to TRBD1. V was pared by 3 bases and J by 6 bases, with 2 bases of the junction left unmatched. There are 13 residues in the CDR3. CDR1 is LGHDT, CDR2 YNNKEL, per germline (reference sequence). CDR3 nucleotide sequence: TGTGCCAGCAGCCATAGACAGGGTCAGCCCCAGCATTTT. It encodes CASSHRQGQPQHF.

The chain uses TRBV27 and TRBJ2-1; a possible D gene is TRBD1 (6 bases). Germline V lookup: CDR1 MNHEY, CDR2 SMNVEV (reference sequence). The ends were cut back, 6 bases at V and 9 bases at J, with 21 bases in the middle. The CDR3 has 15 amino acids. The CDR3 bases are TGTGCCAGCAGATACTTAGGGGGAAGGGATACTGAGCAGTTCTTC. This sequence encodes CASRYLGGRDTEQFF.

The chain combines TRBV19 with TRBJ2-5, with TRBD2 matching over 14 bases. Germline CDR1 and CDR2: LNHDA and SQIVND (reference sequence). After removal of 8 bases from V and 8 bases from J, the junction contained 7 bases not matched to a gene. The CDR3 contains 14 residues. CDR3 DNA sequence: TGTGCCAGTCGAGGGACTAGCGGGAGTATAACCCAGTACTTC. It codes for CASRGTSGSITQYF. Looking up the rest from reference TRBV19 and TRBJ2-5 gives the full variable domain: DGGITQSPKYLFRKEGQNVTLSCEQNLNHDAMYWYRQDPGQGLRLIYYSQIVNDFQKGDIAEGYSVSREKKESFPLTVTSAQKNPTAFYLCASRGTSGSITQYFGPGTRLLVL.

The CDR3 bases are TGTGCCAGCAGCTCCCAGGGTGGTCGAACTGAAGCTTTCTTT. This gives the protein CASSSQGGRTEAFF. The chain combines TRBV7-8 with TRBJ1-1, with a possible D match to TRBD1 (5 bases). The CDR3 is 14 amino acids. Germline lookup yields CDR1 SGHVS and CDR2 FQNEAQ. The V end lost 4 bases, the J end lost 5 bases, and 14 bases lay between the germline ends.

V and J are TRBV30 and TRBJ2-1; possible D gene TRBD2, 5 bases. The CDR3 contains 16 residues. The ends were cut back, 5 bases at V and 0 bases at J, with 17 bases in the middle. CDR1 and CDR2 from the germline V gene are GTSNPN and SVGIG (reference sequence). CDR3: CAWSGGPDSSYNEQFF. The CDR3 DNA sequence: TGTGCCTGGTCTGGAGGTCCGGATAGCTCCTACAATGAGCAGTTCTTC.

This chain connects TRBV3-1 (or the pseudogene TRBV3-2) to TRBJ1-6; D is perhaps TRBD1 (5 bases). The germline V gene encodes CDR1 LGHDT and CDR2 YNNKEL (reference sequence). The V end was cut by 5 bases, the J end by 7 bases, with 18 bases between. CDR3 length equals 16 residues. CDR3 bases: TGTGCCAGCAGCTTACCAAGGGGCACTTCAAATTCACCCCTCCACTTT. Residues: CASSLPRGTSNSPLHF.

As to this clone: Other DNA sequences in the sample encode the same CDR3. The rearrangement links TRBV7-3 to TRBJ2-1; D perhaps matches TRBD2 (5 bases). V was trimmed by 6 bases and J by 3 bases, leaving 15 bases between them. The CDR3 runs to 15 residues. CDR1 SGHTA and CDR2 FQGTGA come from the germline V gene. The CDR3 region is CASSRRLAGYNEQFF. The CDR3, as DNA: TGTGCCAGCAGTCGGAGGCTAGCTGGCTACAATGAGCAGTTCTTC.

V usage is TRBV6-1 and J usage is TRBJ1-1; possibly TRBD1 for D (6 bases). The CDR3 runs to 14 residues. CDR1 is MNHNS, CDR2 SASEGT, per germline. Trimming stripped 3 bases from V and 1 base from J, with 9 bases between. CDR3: CASSEGQANTEAFF. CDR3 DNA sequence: TGTGCCAGCAGTGAGGGACAAGCGAACACTGAAGCTTTCTTT.

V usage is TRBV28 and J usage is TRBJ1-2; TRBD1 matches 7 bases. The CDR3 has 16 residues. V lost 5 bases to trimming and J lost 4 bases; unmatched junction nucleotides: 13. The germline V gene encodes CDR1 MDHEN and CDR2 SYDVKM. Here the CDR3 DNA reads TGTGCCAGCAGTACCGGGACAGCCTTTGTTCCCTATGGCTACACCTTC. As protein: CASSTGTAFVPYGYTF.

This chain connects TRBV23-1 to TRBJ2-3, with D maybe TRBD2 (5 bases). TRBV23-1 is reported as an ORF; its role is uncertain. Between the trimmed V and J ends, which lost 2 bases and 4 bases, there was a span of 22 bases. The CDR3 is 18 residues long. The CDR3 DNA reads TGCGCCAGCAGTCAAACCTGCCCTACTAGATTCGGACCAGATACGCAGTATTTT. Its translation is CASSQTCPTRFGPDTQYF.

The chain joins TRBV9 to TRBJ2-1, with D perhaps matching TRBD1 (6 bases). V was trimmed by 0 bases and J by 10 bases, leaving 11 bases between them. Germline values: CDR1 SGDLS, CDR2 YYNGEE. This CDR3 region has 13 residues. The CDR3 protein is CASSVVGAREQFF. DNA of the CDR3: TGTGCCAGCAGCGTAGTGGGGGCGAGAGAGCAGTTCTTC.

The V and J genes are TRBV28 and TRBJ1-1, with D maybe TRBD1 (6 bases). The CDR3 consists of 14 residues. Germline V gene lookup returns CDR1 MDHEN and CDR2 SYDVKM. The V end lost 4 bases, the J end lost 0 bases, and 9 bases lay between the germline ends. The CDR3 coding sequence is TGTGCCAGCAGTTGGGGGGGGCTGAACACTGAAGCTTTCTTT. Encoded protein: CASSWGGLNTEAFF.

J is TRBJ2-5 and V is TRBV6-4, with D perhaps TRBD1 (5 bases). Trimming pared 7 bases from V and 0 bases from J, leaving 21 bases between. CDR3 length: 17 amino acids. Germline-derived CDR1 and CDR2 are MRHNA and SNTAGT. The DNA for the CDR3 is TGTGCCAGCACCCCAGGGTGGGTTCTCCGCTACCAAGAGACCCAGTACTTC. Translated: CASTPGWVLRYQETQYF.

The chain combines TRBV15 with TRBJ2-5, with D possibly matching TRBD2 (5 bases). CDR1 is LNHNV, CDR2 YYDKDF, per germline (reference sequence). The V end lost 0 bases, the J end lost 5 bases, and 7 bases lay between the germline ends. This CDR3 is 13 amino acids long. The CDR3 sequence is CATSRDRRETQYF. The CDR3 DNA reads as TGTGCCACCAGCAGAGATCGGAGGGAGACCCAGTACTTC.

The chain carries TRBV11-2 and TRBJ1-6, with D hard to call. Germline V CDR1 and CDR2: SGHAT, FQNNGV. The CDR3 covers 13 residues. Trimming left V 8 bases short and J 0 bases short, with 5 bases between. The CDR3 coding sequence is TGTGCCAGCGGGAGCTCCTATAATTCACCCCTCCACTTT. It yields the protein CASGSSYNSPLHF. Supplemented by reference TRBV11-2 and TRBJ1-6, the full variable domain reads EAGVAQSPRYKIIEKRQSVAFWCNPISGHATLYWYQQILGQGPKLLIQFQNNGVVDDSQLPKDRFSAERLKGVDSTLKIQPAKLEDSAVYLCASGSSYNSPLHFGNGTRLTVT.

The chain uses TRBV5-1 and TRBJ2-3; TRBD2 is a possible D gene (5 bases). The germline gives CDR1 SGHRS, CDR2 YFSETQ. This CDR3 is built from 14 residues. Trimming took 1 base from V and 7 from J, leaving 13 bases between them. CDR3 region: CASSLYTGENTQYF. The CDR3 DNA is TGCGCCAGCAGCTTGTATACCGGGGAAAATACGCAGTATTTT.

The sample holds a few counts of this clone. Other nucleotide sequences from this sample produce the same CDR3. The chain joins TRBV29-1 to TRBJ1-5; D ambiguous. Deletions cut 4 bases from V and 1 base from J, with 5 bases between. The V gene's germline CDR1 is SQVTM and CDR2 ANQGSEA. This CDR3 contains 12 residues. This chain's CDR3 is CSVGGSNQPQHF. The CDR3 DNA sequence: TGCAGCGTTGGAGGGAGCAATCAGCCCCAGCATTTT.

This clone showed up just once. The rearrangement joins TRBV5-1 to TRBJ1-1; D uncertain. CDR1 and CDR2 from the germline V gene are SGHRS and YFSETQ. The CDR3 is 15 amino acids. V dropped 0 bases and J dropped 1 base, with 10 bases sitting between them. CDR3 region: CASSLVSLTNTEAFF. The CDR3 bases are TGCGCCAGCAGCTTGGTTAGCCTTACGAACACTGAAGCTTTCTTT.

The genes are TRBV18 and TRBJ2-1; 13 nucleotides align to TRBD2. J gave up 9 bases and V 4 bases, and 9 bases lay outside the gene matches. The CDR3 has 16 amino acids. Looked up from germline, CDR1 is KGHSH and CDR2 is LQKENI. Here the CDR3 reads CASSQGLAGQVGEQFF. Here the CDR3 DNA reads TGTGCCAGCTCACAGGGACTAGCGGGACAAGTTGGTGAGCAGTTCTTC.

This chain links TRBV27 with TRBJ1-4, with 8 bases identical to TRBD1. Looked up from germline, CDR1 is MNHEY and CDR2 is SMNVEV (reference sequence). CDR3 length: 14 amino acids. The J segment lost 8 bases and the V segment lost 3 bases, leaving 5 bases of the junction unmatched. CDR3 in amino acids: CASSFRTGMEKLFF. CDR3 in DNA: TGTGCCAGCAGTTTCAGGACAGGGATGGAAAAACTGTTTTTT. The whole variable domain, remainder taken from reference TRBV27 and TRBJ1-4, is EAQVTQNPRYLITVTGKKLTVTCSQNMNHEYMSWYRQDPGLGLRQIYYSMNVEVTDKGDVPEGYKVSRKEKRNFPLILESPSPNQTSLYFCASSFRTGMEKLFFGSGTQLSVL.